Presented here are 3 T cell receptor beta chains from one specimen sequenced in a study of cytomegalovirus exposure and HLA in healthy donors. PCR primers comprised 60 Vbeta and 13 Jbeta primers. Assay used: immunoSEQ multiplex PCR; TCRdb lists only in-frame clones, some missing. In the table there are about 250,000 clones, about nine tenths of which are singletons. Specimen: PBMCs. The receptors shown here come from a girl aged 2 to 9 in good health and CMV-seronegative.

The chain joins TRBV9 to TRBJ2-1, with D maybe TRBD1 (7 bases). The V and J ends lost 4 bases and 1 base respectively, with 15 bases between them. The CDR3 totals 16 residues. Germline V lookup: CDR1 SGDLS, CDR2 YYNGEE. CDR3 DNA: TGTGCCAGCAGCCCAGGGGGGAGTACGTCCTACAATGAGCAGTTCTTC. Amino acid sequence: CASSPGGSTSYNEQFF.

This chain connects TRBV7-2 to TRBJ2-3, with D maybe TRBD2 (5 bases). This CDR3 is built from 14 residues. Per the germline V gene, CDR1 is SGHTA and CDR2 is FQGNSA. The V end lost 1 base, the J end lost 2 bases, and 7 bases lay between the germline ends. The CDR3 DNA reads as TGTGCCAGCAGCTTAGTTCTAGCCACAGATACGCAGTATTTT. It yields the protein CASSLVLATDTQYF.

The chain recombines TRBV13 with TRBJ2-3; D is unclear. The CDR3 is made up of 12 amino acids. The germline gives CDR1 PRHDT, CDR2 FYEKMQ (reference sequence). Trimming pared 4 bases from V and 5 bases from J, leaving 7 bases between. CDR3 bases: TGTGCCAGCAGCTCGAGAGTAGATACGCAGTATTTT. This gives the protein CASSSRVDTQYF.